The 15 T cell receptor beta chains presented below share a single source sample, sequenced in a study of T cell repertoires in ileal Crohn's disease. Before sorting, lamina propria lymphocytes were separated from surgical specimens by density gradient. The method was immunoSEQ multiplex PCR; TCRdb's version includes in-frame clones alone and lacks a portion of them. The data contain fewer than 6,500 clones, roughly 88% of them seen just once; the ten biggest clones take up approximately 0.78%. Sequenced sample: CD4+ T cells from ileum. These receptors all come from an adult with Crohn's disease. Some clones in this sample may be carry-over from other donors' samples.

Regarding this clone: A junction end diverges from the germline sequence, so it may reflect a read error. This rearrangement joins TRBV5-5 to TRBJ2-3; D may be TRBD1 (7 bases). There are 15 residues in the CDR3. Germline CDR1 and CDR2: SGHKS and YYEKEE (reference sequence). The CDR3 region has the DNA TGTGCCAGCAACTTGGGGCAGGGGGGAGCAGATACGCAGTATTTT. This sequence encodes CASNLGQGGADTQYF.

Only one count was recorded for this clone. V usage is TRBV11-3 and J usage is TRBJ2-1; 13 bases fit TRBD2. In germline, CDR1 is SGHNT, CDR2 YENEEA. V shed 1 base and J 6 bases; nucleotides not matched to a gene: 6. The CDR3 runs 17 residues. The CDR3 region is CASSLATSGRLSNEQFF. The CDR3 nucleotides are TGTGCCAGCAGCTTAGCGACTAGCGGGAGGTTGAGCAATGAGCAGTTCTTC.

CDR3 sequence (DNA): TGCGCCAGCAGCGGAAGTGGGACTAACTACAATGAGCAGTTCTTC. It is translated as CASSGSGTNYNEQFF. The genes are TRBV5-1 and TRBJ2-1; 7 nucleotides align to TRBD2. Germline V gives CDR1 SGHRS, CDR2 YFSETQ. With 4 bases clipped from V and 3 bases from J, the junction kept 7 bases outside the gene matches. CDR3 length: 15 residues.

CDR3 region: CASTRGVTLGTGELFF. CDR3 coding DNA: TGTGCCAGCACCAGGGGGGTAACGCTCGGCACCGGGGAGCTGTTTTTT. The chain carries TRBV11-2 and TRBJ2-2; tentatively, D is TRBD1 (7 bases). Germline V gene data show CDR1 as SGHAT and CDR2 as FQNNGV. CDR3 length: 16 residues. The V end was cut by 7 bases, the J end by 4 bases, with 19 bases between. The variable domain in full, completed from reference TRBV11-2 and TRBJ2-2, reads EAGVAQSPRYKIIEKRQSVAFWCNPISGHATLYWYQQILGQGPKLLIQFQNNGVVDDSQLPKDRFSAERLKGVDSTLKIQPAKLEDSAVYLCASTRGVTLGTGELFFGEGSRLTVL.

The J gene is TRBJ2-5, the V gene TRBV5-1, with unresolved D. V was cut by 2 bases and J by 2 bases, with 4 bases left in between. The CDR3 extends over 12 amino acids. Germline assignment: CDR1 SGHRS and CDR2 YFSETQ. The CDR3 DNA is TGCGCCAGCAGCTTATCACAAGAGACCCAGTACTTC. Encoded protein: CASSLSQETQYF.

The chain carries TRBV19 and TRBJ1-3; TRBD1 matches at 8 bases. The CDR3 runs to 16 residues. V was clipped by 3 bases and J by 2 bases; unmatched bases: 6. Germline CDR1 LNHDA, CDR2 SQIVND (reference sequence). The CDR3 coding sequence is TGTGCCAGTAGTATCGGGGACAGGTTCCCTGGAAACACCATATATTTT. Translating gives CASSIGDRFPGNTIYF. Filled out from reference TRBV19 and TRBJ1-3, the complete variable domain reads DGGITQSPKYLFRKEGQNVTLSCEQNLNHDAMYWYRQDPGQGLRLIYYSQIVNDFQKGDIAEGYSVSREKKESFPLTVTSAQKNPTAFYLCASSIGDRFPGNTIYFGEGSWLTVV.

The rearrangement uses TRBV19 and TRBJ1-5, with 7 bases aligning to TRBD1. The CDR3 has 15 residues. Trimming at V came to 4 bases and at J to 2 bases, leaving 5 bases not matched to a gene. Germline V gives CDR1 LNHDA, CDR2 SQIVND (reference sequence). The CDR3 DNA follows: TGTGCCAGTAGTACGACAGGGTATGGCAATCAGCCCCAGCATTTT. Its protein product is CASSTTGYGNQPQHF.

V gene TRBV9 combines with J gene TRBJ2-1; 12 nucleotides agree with TRBD2. The CDR3 has 15 amino acids. From germline, CDR1 is SGDLS and CDR2 YYNGEE. V lost 7 bases, J lost 9 bases, and 11 bases stayed unmatched. The CDR3 sequence is CASGRLAGARGEQFF. In DNA, the CDR3 is TGTGCCAGCGGACGACTAGCGGGAGCAAGGGGTGAGCAGTTCTTC.

The genes are TRBV19 and TRBJ1-5; D remains unclear. V lost 10 bases, J lost 5 bases, and 15 bases lay in between. The CDR3 runs to 13 residues. CDR1 LNHDA and CDR2 SQIVND come from the germline V gene (reference sequence). The CDR3 sequence is CATSPGRDQPQHF. Here the CDR3 DNA reads TGTGCCACCAGCCCGGGGAGGGATCAGCCCCAGCATTTT.

The V and J genes are TRBV9 and TRBJ2-7; D uncertain. This CDR3 contains 12 residues. CDR1 and CDR2 (germline): SGDLS, YYNGEE. Deletions cut 4 bases from V and 5 bases from J, with 10 bases between. CDR3 protein: CASSLGSDEQYF. The CDR3 coding sequence is TGTGCCAGCAGCCTCGGGTCAGACGAGCAGTACTTC.

This clone is a singleton in its sample. The chain combines TRBV27 with TRBJ2-1, with TRBD2 matching over 8 bases. The CDR3 is made up of 17 amino acids. V was clipped by 7 bases and J by 6 bases; unmatched bases: 17. Germline lookup yields CDR1 MNHEY and CDR2 SMNVEV (reference sequence). The CDR3 here is CASTPLRGGRARNEQFF. The CDR3 region has the DNA TGTGCCAGCACCCCATTACGGGGGGGGAGGGCCCGCAATGAGCAGTTCTTC.

This CDR3 reads CASSFGRGLMYF. As DNA, the CDR3 is TGTGCCAGCAGCTTCGGCAGGGGGCTCATGTACTTC. The chain employs TRBV7-3 and TRBJ2-5; 8 bases match TRBD1. CDR3 length: 12 residues. The germline V gene encodes CDR1 SGHTA and CDR2 FQGTGA. V gave up 3 bases and J gave up 13 bases; unmatched junction bases: 7.

The CDR3 is CASSPTLARATYNEQFF. CDR3 bases: TGTGCCAGCAGCCCCACCTTAGCGCGCGCGACCTACAATGAGCAGTTCTTC. The rearrangement links TRBV5-4 to TRBJ2-1, with TRBD2 as a possible D gene (5 bases). The V gene lost 4 bases and the J gene lost 2 bases, with 19 bases spanning the gap. The germline V gene has CDR1 SGHNT and CDR2 YYREEE (reference sequence). This CDR3 comprises 17 residues.

CDR3 coding DNA: TGTGCCAGCAGCTTAGAGCCAACAGGCCTCAACACTGAAGCTTTCTTT. As protein: CASSLEPTGLNTEAFF. The chain has TRBV11-2 and TRBJ1-1; weak D call: TRBD1 (5 bases). Trimming took 0 bases from V and 2 from J, leaving 13 bases between them. Germline V gene lookup returns CDR1 SGHAT and CDR2 FQNNGV. The CDR3 spans 16 residues. The full variable domain, rest sourced from reference TRBV11-2 and TRBJ1-1, is EAGVAQSPRYKIIEKRQSVAFWCNPISGHATLYWYQQILGQGPKLLIQFQNNGVVDDSQLPKDRFSAERLKGVDSTLKIQPAKLEDSAVYLCASSLEPTGLNTEAFFGQGTRLTVV.

The chain is built from TRBV7-9 and TRBJ1-4, with D maybe TRBD1 (6 bases). V was cut by 10 bases and J by 5 bases, with 14 bases left in between. The CDR3 loop spans 13 amino acids. Per the germline V gene, CDR1 is SEHNR and CDR2 is FQNEAQ (reference sequence). The CDR3 DNA sequence: TGTGCCACCAACAGGGCCGAGAATGAAAAACTGTTTTTT. Its translation is CATNRAENEKLFF. Looking up the rest from reference TRBV7-9 and TRBJ1-4 gives the full variable domain: DTGVSQNPRHKITKRGQNVTFRCDPISEHNRLYWYRQTLGQGPEFLTYFQNEAQLEKSRLLSDRFSAERPKGSFSTLEIQRTEQGDSAMYLCATNRAENEKLFFGSGTQLSVL.